A single sample gave rise to the 24 T cell receptor beta chains below, sequenced in a study of T-cell memory formation after mild COVID-19. MiXCR, applied by TCRdb to the 5' RACE reads, yields one record per CDR3 protein. The sample lists under 250,000 distinct CDR3 sequences; 15% to 19% were seen once. Sequencing was carried out using PBMCs or a T cell subset sorted from them (not recorded which). These receptors all stem from an adult woman who had mild COVID-19 (a few samples of this study predate the infection). Cell type and time point are not known.

This clonotype was picked up a small number of times. CDR3 DNA sequence: TGTGCCACCAGCCGAGGACAGGGGAACGGCCAAGAGACCCAGTACTTC. Amino acids: CATSRGQGNGQETQYF. This chain links TRBV15 with TRBJ2-5, with 9 bases identical to TRBD1. After removal of 5 bases from V and 1 base from J, the junction contained 8 bases not matched to a gene. CDR3 size: 16 residues. Germline V gene data show CDR1 as LNHNV and CDR2 as YYDKDF (reference sequence).

The rearrangement links TRBV10-3 to TRBJ2-1; no clear D. The CDR3 contains 11 residues. CDR1 is ENHRY, CDR2 SYGVKD, per germline. The germline V and J ends were trimmed by 2 bases and 15 bases, with 11 bases remaining between them. CDR3 sequence (DNA): TGTGCCATCAGTGAGGAACTTAGGCTGTTCTTC. This translates into CAISEELRLFF.

The chain is built from TRBV4-2 and TRBJ2-3; 7 bases line up with TRBD2. Trimming took 3 bases from V and 2 from J; bases not matched to a gene: 8. This CDR3 contains 16 residues. The V gene's germline CDR1 is LGHNA and CDR2 YNFKEQ. The CDR3 DNA reads TGTGCCAGCAGCCAGACTAGCAGGATTCTCACAGATACGCAGTATTTT. Its translation: CASSQTSRILTDTQYF.

The chain recombines TRBV3-1 with TRBJ1-5; tentatively, D is TRBD1 (5 bases). The CDR3 has 15 residues. V lost 4 bases, J lost 3 bases, and 13 bases lay in between. Germline CDR1 LGHDT, CDR2 YNNKEL (reference sequence). CDR3 protein: CASSPGRGANQPQHF. The CDR3 DNA reads as TGTGCCAGCAGCCCAGGGCGGGGCGCCAATCAGCCCCAGCATTTT.

V is TRBV24-1 and J is TRBJ2-5, with TRBD1 as a possible D gene (6 bases). Trimming took 9 bases from V and 0 from J, leaving 13 bases between them. The CDR3 spans 14 residues. The germline gives CDR1 KGHDR, CDR2 SFDVKD. Written as DNA, the CDR3 is TGTGCCACCGGGGACATGGGGGACCAAGAGACCCAGTACTTC. This encodes CATGDMGDQETQYF.

This clonotype was observed a handful of times. This chain joins TRBV5-5 and TRBJ1-1; D remains ambiguous. Trimming pared 1 base from V and 7 bases from J, leaving 5 bases between. The germline CDR1 and CDR2 sequences are SGHKS and YYEKEE (reference sequence). This CDR3 has 11 amino acids. This chain's CDR3 is CASSLLLEAFF. CDR3 DNA: TGTGCCAGCAGCTTGTTGCTTGAAGCTTTCTTT. Full variable domain (rest looked up from reference TRBV5-5 and TRBJ1-1): DAGVTQSPTHLIKTRGQQVTLRCSPISGHKSVSWYQQVLGQGPQFIFQYYEKEERGRGNFPDRFSARQFPNYSSELNVNALLLGDSALYLCASSLLLEAFFGQGTRLTVV.

The chain carries TRBV6-1 and TRBJ2-2, with TRBD2 as a possible D gene (5 bases). The V end was cut by 6 bases, the J end by 2 bases, with 16 bases between. Germline V lookup: CDR1 MNHNS, CDR2 SASEGT. The CDR3 runs 16 residues. The CDR3 DNA sequence: TGTGCCAGCAGCTCCCGAGGACTCCCTAACACCGGGGAGCTGTTTTTT. Translation: CASSSRGLPNTGELFF.

There are a few counts of this clonotype. The chain employs TRBV18 and TRBJ2-6, with D perhaps TRBD1 (6 bases). The CDR3 loop spans 16 amino acids. V was clipped by 4 bases and J by 1 base, with 11 bases between them. Looked up from germline, CDR1 is KGHSH and CDR2 is LQKENI. CDR3 residues: CASSRIQGSGANVLTF. The CDR3 DNA reads as TGTGCCAGCTCACGTATCCAGGGGTCTGGGGCCAACGTCCTGACTTTC.

The gene calls are TRBV3-1 and TRBJ1-1, with D unresolved. Germline V lookup: CDR1 LGHDT, CDR2 YNNKEL (reference sequence). V gave up 0 bases and J gave up 6 bases, with 11 bases separating them. CDR3 length equals 14 residues. Written as DNA, the CDR3 is TGTGCCAGCAGCCAAGATCAGAGGGTTTCTGAAGCTTTCTTT. This codes for CASSQDQRVSEAFF.

The chain recombines TRBV12-3 or TRBV12-4 with TRBJ1-1; D is unresolved. The CDR3 sequence is 14 residues long. Trimming removed 3 bases at V and 6 bases at J, with 14 bases between. The CDR3 coding sequence is TGTGCCAGCAGTTTCGGGTCTGGGAGCTCTGAAGCTTTCTTT. Protein: CASSFGSGSSEAFF.

The table lists this clonotype with a few counts. This chain uses TRBV9 with TRBJ2-2; no definite D call. Trimming stripped 3 bases from V and 1 base from J, with 7 bases between. Germline-derived CDR1 and CDR2 are SGDLS and YYNGEE. The CDR3 extends over 14 amino acids. In DNA form, the CDR3 reads TGTGCCAGCAGCGCTCGACAGAACACCGGGGAGCTGTTTTTT. The encoded protein is CASSARQNTGELFF.

This clonotype has only a few counts. The J gene is TRBJ2-5, the V gene TRBV29-1; 7 bases map to TRBD1. This CDR3 has 12 residues. CDR1 and CDR2 (germline): SQVTM, ANQGSEA. Trimming removed 5 bases from V and 5 bases from J; junction bases left unmatched: 5. The CDR3 is CSVKGQSETQYF. As DNA, the CDR3 is TGCAGCGTTAAGGGACAGAGCGAGACCCAGTACTTC.

There are a few counts of this clonotype. The V gene is TRBV19, the J gene TRBJ1-1; 9 positions match TRBD1. Germline lookup yields CDR1 LNHDA and CDR2 SQIVND (reference sequence). This CDR3 has 14 residues. V lost 4 bases to trimming and J lost 5 bases; unmatched junction nucleotides: 5. The CDR3 DNA is TGTGCCAGTAGTAAACAGGGGGCGAGGACTGAAGCTTTCTTT. Protein product: CASSKQGARTEAFF. Based on the CDR3 plus reference TRBV19 and TRBJ1-1, the full variable domain is DGGITQSPKYLFRKEGQNVTLSCEQNLNHDAMYWYRQDPGQGLRLIYYSQIVNDFQKGDIAEGYSVSREKKESFPLTVTSAQKNPTAFYLCASSKQGARTEAFFGQGTRLTVV.

This rearrangement joins TRBV30 to TRBJ1-1, with 7 bases matching TRBD1. The CDR3 totals 12 residues. Germline V gives CDR1 GTSNPN, CDR2 SVGIG (reference sequence). The junction had 3 bases not matched to a gene; V was cut back by 3 bases and J by 5 bases. DNA of the CDR3: TGTGCCTGGAGGGCACAGGGGACTGAAGCTTTCTTT. Amino acids: CAWRAQGTEAFF.

This clonotype was picked up a small number of times. J is TRBJ1-4 and V is TRBV9; D ambiguous. The germline V gene has CDR1 SGDLS and CDR2 YYNGEE. The CDR3 loop spans 14 amino acids. The V end was cut by 4 bases, the J end by 10 bases, with 17 bases between. CDR3 region: CASSSPVGGGKLFF. CDR3 coding DNA: TGTGCCAGCAGCTCCCCTGTGGGCGGCGGAAAACTGTTTTTT.

In DNA, the CDR3 is TGTGCCACCAGTGATTGGGGGCCGAGCTCCTACAATGAGCAGTTCTTC. Translated: CATSDWGPSSYNEQFF. The chain employs TRBV24-1 and TRBJ2-1; D perhaps matches TRBD1 (6 bases). CDR1 and CDR2 (germline): KGHDR, SFDVKD. The CDR3 runs 16 residues. Trimming took 2 bases from V and 0 from J, leaving 10 bases between them.

The V and J genes are TRBV12-3 or TRBV12-4 and TRBJ1-5; 7 positions match TRBD1. This CDR3 spans 15 amino acids. Unmatched junction bases numbered 7, after V lost 6 bases and J lost 2 bases. In DNA form, the CDR3 reads TGTGCCAGCAGGAGAGGGGGCGTAGGCAATCAGCCCCAGCATTTT. Amino acid sequence: CASRRGGVGNQPQHF.

Only a few counts were recorded for this clonotype. The chain employs TRBV27 and TRBJ1-2; TRBD1 matches at 9 bases. V was clipped by 8 bases and J by 7 bases; unmatched bases: 14. The V gene's germline CDR1 is MNHEY and CDR2 SMNVEV (reference sequence). The CDR3 runs 15 residues. The CDR3 region is CASGDTGGGGRGYTF. In DNA form, the CDR3 reads TGTGCCAGCGGAGATACAGGGGGCGGCGGACGTGGCTACACCTTC.

V and J are TRBV6-6 and TRBJ1-1; 9 positions match TRBD1. The germline gives CDR1 MNHNY, CDR2 SVGAGI (reference sequence). Trimming at V came to 5 bases and at J to 2 bases, leaving 12 bases not matched to a gene. The CDR3 spans 17 residues. CDR3 sequence reads: CASSQPTGGILNTEAFF. Written as DNA, the CDR3 is TGTGCCAGCAGTCAACCTACAGGGGGCATTCTAAACACTGAAGCTTTCTTT.

The chain couples TRBV12-3 or TRBV12-4 to TRBJ1-2, with TRBD1 as a possible D gene (6 bases). The CDR3 totals 13 residues. V lost 5 bases and J 4 bases, leaving 11 bases between the germline ends. This chain's CDR3 is CASSPGVAYGYTF. The DNA of the CDR3 is TGTGCCAGCAGTCCAGGGGTTGCCTATGGCTACACCTTC.

This clonotype was found a few times. This chain links TRBV12-3 or TRBV12-4 with TRBJ2-1; TRBD2 agrees at 12 bases. This CDR3 has 15 amino acids. The J segment lost 6 bases and the V segment lost 2 bases, leaving 2 bases of the junction unmatched. CDR3 sequence reads: CASSLSGLAGNEQFF. CDR3 sequence (DNA): TGTGCCAGCAGTTTATCGGGACTAGCGGGCAATGAGCAGTTCTTC.

At least ten counts were recorded for this clonotype. V gene TRBV5-1 combines with J gene TRBJ2-3, with D perhaps given as TRBD1 or TRBD2 (5 bases each). The V end lost 5 bases, the J end lost 3 bases, and 10 bases lay between the germline ends. Germline lookup yields CDR1 SGHRS and CDR2 YFSETQ. The CDR3 length is 13 residues. The CDR3 coding sequence is TGCGCCAGCAGAGTGGGGGAGACAGATACGCAGTATTTT. Encoded protein: CASRVGETDTQYF.

This clonotype showed up just a few times. V gene TRBV19 combines with J gene TRBJ2-7, with 12 bases fitting TRBD2. Germline trimming cut 6 bases from V and 0 bases from J; bases unmatched to any gene: 3. This CDR3 spans 15 amino acids. The germline gives CDR1 LNHDA, CDR2 SQIVND (reference sequence). This CDR3 is CASRRTSGDSYEQYF. The CDR3 DNA reads as TGTGCCAGTAGGCGGACTAGCGGGGACTCCTACGAGCAGTACTTC.

The J gene is TRBJ2-5, the V gene TRBV30; perhaps D is TRBD1 or TRBD2 (5 bases each). Between the trimmed V and J ends, which lost 5 bases and 2 bases, there was a span of 9 bases. CDR1 and CDR2 (germline): GTSNPN, SVGIG (reference sequence). CDR3 length: 12 amino acids. CDR3: CAWGTGQETQYF. The CDR3 nucleotides read TGTGCCTGGGGGACGGGGCAAGAGACCCAGTACTTC.